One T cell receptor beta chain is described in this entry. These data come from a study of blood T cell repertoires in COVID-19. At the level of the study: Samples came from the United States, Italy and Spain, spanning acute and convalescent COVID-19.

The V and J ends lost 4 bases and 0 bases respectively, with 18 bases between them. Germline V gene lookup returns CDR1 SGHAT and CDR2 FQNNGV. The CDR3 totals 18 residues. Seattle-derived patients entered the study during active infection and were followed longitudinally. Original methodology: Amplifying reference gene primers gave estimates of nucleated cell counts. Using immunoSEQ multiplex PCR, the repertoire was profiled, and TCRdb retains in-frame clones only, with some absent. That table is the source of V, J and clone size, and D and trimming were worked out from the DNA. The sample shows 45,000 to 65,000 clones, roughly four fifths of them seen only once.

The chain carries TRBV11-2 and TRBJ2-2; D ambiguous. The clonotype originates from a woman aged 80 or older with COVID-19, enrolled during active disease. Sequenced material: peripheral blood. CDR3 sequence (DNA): TGTGCCAGCAGCTCCGTTACGAGGAGCAGACCGAACACCGGGGAGCTGTTTTTT. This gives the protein CASSSVTRSRPNTGELFF. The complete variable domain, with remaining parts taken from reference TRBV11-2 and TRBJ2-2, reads EAGVAQSPRYKIIEKRQSVAFWCNPISGHATLYWYQQILGQGPKLLIQFQNNGVVDDSQLPKDRFSAERLKGVDSTLKIQPAKLEDSAVYLCASSSVTRSRPNTGELFFGEGSRLTVL.